Reported below is one TCR beta chain. What antigen it recognizes has not been identified. There are no base qualities to consult, and no much larger clone falls within one base. This specimen includes other DNA sequences encoding the same CDR3. Taken from cysteine to phenylalanine, the CDR3 has 14 residues. Of the read, only the CDR3 DNA is kept; its 42 bases are in frame from base 1. Looking up the germline V gene (reference sequence) yields CDR1 LNHNV and CDR2 YYDKDF. V ends up 3 bases short and J 5 bases short, with an unmatched junction base count of 4. Enrolling through a virtual design, the prospective study's participants ranged in age from roughly 18 to 89 years and lived across around 25 United States geographic areas. To assign participants to cohorts, the prospective study relied on clinical history that participants themselves reported in a screening survey and a study questionnaire. Recovered participants in ImmuneRACE Cohort 3 were defined by two consecutive negative NP/OP PCR tests, clearance by a healthcare professional, or resolution of symptoms. Mobile phlebotomists in the prospective study collected whole blood, serum and a nasopharyngeal or oropharyngeal swab from every participant. Prospective study participants could optionally give additional blood draws and questionnaires over an approximately 2-month period. Blood samples from the prospective study were shipped frozen or at room temperature prior to DNA extraction.

This sample is part of a study of blood T cell repertoires in COVID-19 (dated by TCRdb to 2020 to 2021). For the wider study: The collaborator samples originated in the United States, Italy and Spain and spanned the acute and convalescent phases of COVID-19. HLA class I and class II types, where available, came from metadata supplied by the sample provider rather than from assay-based typing. The repertoires were released in a freely available public database intended as a resource for research on the immune response to SARS-CoV-2. Nearly every sample came with metadata listing a de-identified subject ID, COVID-19 status, age in years and sex. The prospective study material was composed of cDNA or gDNA derived from T cells, B-cell-depleted T cells, or PBMCs. Subjects who had been exposed to COVID-19, were actively infected with it, or had recovered from it provided the deeply sampled blood TCRbeta repertoires that made up the dataset. Samples were obtained from the ongoing ImmuneRACE study (first 160 participants) and from about 1,300 subjects provided by 6 global collaborators.

The immunoSEQ Assay, a bias-controlled multiplex PCR, was used to amplify TCRbeta CDR3 regions from genomic DNA. Per the authors' processing: Nucleated cell counts per sample were estimated from amplification of reference gene primers within the assay. To quantify the absolute abundance of each unique TCRbeta CDR3 rearrangement, sequence reads were collapsed and filtered. For each sample, productive Simpson clonality was calculated by taking the square root of Simpson's diversity index across productive rearrangements. TCRdb limited this immuneACCESS table to in-frame rearrangements with V and J called. A share of clones is missing; checked studies link under half to unresolved V genes, and the rest is unexplained. V and J calls and clone size come straight from that table; D and trimming were deduced from the DNA. Here the sample has roughly 180,000 clones; about nine tenths occur a single time. Around 2.3% of the sample rests with the top ten.

The paper's findings and limits, for the study overall: The amount of clinical and demographic metadata varied by source and participant and was provided uncurated.

This chain joins TRBV15 to TRBJ1-2, with 9 bases in between that match TRBD1. Sequencing used PBMCs or T cells enriched from blood (not recorded which). This receptor was identified in a woman in her twenties or thirties who had recovered from COVID-19. CDR3 sequence: CATSRDRGGYGYTF. The nucleotide sequence is TGTGCCACCAGCAGGGACAGGGGAGGGTATGGCTACACCTTC.